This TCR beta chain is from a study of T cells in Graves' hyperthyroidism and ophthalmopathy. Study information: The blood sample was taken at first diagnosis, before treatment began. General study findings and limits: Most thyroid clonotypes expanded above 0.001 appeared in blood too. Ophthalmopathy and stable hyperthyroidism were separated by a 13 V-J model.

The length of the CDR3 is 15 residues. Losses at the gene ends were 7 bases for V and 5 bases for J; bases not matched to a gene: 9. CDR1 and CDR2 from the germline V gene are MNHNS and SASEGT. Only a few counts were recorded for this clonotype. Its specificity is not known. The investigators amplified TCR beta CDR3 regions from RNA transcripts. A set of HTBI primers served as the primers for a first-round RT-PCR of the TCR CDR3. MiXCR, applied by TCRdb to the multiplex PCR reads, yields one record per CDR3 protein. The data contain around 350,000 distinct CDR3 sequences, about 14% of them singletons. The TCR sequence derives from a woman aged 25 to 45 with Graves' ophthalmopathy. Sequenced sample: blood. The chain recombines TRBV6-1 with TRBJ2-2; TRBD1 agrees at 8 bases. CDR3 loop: CASIAGTGRTGELFF. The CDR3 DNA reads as TGTGCCAGCATCGCCGGGACAGGTCGGACCGGGGAGCTGTTTTTT.